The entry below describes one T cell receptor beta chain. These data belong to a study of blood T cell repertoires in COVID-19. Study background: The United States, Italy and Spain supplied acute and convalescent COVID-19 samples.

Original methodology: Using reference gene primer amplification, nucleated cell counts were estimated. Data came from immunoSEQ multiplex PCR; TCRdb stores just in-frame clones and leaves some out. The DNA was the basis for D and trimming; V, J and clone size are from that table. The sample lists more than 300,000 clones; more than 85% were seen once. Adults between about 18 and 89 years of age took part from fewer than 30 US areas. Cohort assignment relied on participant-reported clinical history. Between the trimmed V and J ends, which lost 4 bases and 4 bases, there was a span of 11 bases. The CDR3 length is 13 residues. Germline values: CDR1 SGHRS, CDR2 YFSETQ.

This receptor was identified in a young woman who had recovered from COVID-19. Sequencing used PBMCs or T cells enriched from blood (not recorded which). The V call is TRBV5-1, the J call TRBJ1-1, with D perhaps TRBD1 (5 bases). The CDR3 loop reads CASSISRATEAFF. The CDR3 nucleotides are TGCGCCAGCAGCATAAGCAGGGCCACTGAAGCTTTCTTT. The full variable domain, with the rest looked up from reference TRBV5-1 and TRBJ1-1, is KAGVTQTPRYLIKTRGQQVTLSCSPISGHRSVSWYQQTPGQGLQFLFEYFSETQRNKGNFPGRFSGRQFSNSRSEMNVSTLELGDSALYLCASSISRATEAFFGQGTRLTVV.